This T cell receptor (beta chain) was sequenced for a study of T cell changes during pregnancy in multiple sclerosis. The ends were cut back, 5 bases at V and 6 bases at J, with 21 bases in the middle. This CDR3 comprises 16 residues. Germline V gene sequence: CDR1 LNHDA, CDR2 SQIVND (reference sequence). Sequencing used immunoSEQ multiplex PCR; TCRdb keeps in-frame clones, though not all of them. The profile shows 45,000 to 55,000 clones, 92% of them singletons. This clonotype originated in a female donor with multiple sclerosis, enrolled in a pregnancy study. The chain carries TRBV19 and TRBJ2-3; a weak D match, TRBD1 (5 bases). Sample: CD4+ T cells from peripheral blood mononuclear cells, taken after pregnancy. The CDR3 reads CASSLQWPRGKDTQYF. Here the CDR3 DNA reads TGTGCCAGTAGTCTTCAGTGGCCAAGGGGCAAGGATACGCAGTATTTT.